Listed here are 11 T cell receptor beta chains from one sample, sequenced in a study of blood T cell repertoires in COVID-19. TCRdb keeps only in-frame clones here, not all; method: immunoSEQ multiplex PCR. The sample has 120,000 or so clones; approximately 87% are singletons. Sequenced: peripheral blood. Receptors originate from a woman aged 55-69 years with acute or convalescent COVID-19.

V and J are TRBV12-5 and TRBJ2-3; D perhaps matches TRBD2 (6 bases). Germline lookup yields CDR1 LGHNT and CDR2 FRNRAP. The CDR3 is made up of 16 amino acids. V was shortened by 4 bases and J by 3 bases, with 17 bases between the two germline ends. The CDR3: CASGSPPGLLTDTQYF. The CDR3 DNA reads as TGTGCTAGTGGTTCGCCCCCCGGACTACTGACAGATACGCAGTATTTT.

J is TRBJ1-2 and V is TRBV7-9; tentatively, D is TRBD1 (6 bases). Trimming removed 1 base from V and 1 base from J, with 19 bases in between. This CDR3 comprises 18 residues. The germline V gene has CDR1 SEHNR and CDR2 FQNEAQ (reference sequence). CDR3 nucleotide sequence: TGTGCCAGCAGCTTAGAGAATGGGGGCGCCCTACTTAACTATGGCTACACCTTC. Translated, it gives CASSLENGGALLNYGYTF.

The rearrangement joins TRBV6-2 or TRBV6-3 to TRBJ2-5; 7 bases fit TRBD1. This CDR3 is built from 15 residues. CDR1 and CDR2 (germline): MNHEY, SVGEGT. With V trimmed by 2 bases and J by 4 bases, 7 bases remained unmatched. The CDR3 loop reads CASSYPRGTGETQYF. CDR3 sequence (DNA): TGTGCCAGCAGTTACCCCAGGGGGACCGGAGAGACCCAGTACTTC.

The CDR3 here is CASSLEAGIMNTEAFF. For the CDR3, the DNA is TGCGCCAGCAGCTTGGAGGCAGGAATTATGAACACTGAAGCTTTCTTT. The rearrangement joins TRBV5-1 to TRBJ1-1; D remains ambiguous. Trimming took off 0 bases at V and 0 bases at J, with 12 bases between the two ends. The CDR3 contains 16 residues. CDR1 is SGHRS, CDR2 YFSETQ, per germline. The whole variable domain, filled in from reference TRBV5-1 and TRBJ1-1, reads KAGVTQTPRYLIKTRGQQVTLSCSPISGHRSVSWYQQTPGQGLQFLFEYFSETQRNKGNFPGRFSGRQFSNSRSEMNVSTLELGDSALYLCASSLEAGIMNTEAFFGQGTRLTVV.

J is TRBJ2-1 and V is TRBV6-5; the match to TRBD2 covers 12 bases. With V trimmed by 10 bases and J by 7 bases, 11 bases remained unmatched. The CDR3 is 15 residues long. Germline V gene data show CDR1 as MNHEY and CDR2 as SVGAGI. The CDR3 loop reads CANSLAGGSPNEQFF. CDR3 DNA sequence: TGTGCCAATTCCCTAGCGGGAGGGTCCCCAAATGAGCAGTTCTTC.

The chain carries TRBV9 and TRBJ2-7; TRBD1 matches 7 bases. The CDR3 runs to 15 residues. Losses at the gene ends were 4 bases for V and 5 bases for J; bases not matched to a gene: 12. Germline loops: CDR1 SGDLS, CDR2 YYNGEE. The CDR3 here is CASSPNPTGSHEQYF. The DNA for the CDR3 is TGTGCCAGCAGCCCCAACCCGACAGGGTCCCACGAGCAGTACTTC.

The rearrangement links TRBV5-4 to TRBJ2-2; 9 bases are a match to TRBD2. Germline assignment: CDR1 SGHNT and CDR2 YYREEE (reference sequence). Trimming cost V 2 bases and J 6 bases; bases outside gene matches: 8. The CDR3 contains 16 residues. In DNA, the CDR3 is TGTGCCAGCAGCTTTAATAGGGGACTAGCCGCCGGGGAGCTGTTTTTT. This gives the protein CASSFNRGLAAGELFF.

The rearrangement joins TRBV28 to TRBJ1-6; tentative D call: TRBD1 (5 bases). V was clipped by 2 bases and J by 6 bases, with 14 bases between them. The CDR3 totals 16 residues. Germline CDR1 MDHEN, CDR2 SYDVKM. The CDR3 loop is CASSLLQGVGNSPLHF. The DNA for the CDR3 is TGTGCCAGCAGTTTACTCCAGGGTGTGGGTAATTCACCCCTCCACTTT.

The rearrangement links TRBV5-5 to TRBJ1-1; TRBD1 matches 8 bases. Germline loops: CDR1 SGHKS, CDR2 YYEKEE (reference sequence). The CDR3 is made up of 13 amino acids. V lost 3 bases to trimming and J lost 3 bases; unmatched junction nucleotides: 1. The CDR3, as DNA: TGTGCCAGCAGCTCGGACAGGGACACTGAAGCTTTCTTT. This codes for CASSSDRDTEAFF.

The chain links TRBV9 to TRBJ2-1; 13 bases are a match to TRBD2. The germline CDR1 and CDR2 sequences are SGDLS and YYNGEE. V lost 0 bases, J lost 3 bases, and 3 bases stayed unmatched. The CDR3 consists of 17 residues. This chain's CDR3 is CASSVGTSGSLYNEQFF. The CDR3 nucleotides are TGTGCCAGCAGCGTAGGGACTAGCGGGAGTCTCTACAATGAGCAGTTCTTC.

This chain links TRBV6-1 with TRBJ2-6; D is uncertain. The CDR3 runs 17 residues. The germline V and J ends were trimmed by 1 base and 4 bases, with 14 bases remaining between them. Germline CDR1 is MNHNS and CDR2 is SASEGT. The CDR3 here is CASSEGHGHSGANVLTF. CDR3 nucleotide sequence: TGTGCCAGCAGTGAAGGTCATGGGCACTCGGGGGCCAACGTCCTGACTTTC.